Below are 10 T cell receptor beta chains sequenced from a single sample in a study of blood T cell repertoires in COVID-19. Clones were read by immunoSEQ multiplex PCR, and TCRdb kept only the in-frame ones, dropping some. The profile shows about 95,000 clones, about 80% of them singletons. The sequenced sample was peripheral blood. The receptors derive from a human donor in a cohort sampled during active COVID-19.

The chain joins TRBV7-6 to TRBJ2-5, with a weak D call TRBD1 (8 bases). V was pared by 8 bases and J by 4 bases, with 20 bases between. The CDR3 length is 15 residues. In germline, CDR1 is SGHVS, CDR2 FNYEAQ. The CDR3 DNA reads TGTGCCAGCGGACAACAGGGGGGGCTTCCAGAGACCCAGTACTTC. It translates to CASGQQGGLPETQYF.

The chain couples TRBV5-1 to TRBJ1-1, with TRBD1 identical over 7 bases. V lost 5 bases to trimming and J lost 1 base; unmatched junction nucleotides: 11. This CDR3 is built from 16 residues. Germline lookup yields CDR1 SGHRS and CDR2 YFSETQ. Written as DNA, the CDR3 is TGCGCCAGCAGACTCAGGACAGGCGGGCCGAACACTGAAGCTTTCTTT. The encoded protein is CASRLRTGGPNTEAFF. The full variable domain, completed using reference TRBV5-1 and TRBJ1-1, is KAGVTQTPRYLIKTRGQQVTLSCSPISGHRSVSWYQQTPGQGLQFLFEYFSETQRNKGNFPGRFSGRQFSNSRSEMNVSTLELGDSALYLCASRLRTGGPNTEAFFGQGTRLTVV.

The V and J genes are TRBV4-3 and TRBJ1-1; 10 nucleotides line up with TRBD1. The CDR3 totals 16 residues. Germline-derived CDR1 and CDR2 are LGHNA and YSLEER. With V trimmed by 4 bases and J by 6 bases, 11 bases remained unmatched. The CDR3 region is CASSLYPGTGVSEAFF. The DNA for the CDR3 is TGCGCCAGCAGCCTTTATCCCGGGACAGGGGTTTCTGAAGCTTTCTTT.

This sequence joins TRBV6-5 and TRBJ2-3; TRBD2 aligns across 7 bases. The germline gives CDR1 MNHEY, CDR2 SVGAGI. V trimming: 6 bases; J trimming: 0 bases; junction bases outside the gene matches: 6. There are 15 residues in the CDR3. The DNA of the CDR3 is TGTGCCAGCAGCCCCCTAGCGGCCAGCACAGATACGCAGTATTTT. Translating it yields CASSPLAASTDTQYF.

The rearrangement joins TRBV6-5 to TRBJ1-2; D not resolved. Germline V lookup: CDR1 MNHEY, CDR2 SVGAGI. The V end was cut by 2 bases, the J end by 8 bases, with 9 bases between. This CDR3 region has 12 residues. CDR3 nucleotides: TGTGCCAGCAGTTACGAGGGAGGGGGCTACACCTTC. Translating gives CASSYEGGGYTF.

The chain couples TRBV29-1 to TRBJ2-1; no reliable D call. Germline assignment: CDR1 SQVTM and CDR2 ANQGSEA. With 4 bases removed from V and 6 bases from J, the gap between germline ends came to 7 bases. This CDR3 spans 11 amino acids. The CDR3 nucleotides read TGCAGCGTTGTCTTCAGCAATGAGCAGTTCTTC. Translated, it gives CSVVFSNEQFF.

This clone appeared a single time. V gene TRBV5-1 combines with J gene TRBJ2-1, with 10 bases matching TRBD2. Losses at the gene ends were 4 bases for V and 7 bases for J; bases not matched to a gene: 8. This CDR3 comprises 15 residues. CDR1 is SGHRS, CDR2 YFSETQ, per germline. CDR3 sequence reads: CASSGAGTSVNEQFF. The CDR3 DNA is TGCGCCAGCAGCGGAGCCGGGACTAGCGTGAATGAGCAGTTCTTC. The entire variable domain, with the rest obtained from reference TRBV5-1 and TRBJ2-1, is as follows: KAGVTQTPRYLIKTRGQQVTLSCSPISGHRSVSWYQQTPGQGLQFLFEYFSETQRNKGNFPGRFSGRQFSNSRSEMNVSTLELGDSALYLCASSGAGTSVNEQFFGPGTRLTVL.

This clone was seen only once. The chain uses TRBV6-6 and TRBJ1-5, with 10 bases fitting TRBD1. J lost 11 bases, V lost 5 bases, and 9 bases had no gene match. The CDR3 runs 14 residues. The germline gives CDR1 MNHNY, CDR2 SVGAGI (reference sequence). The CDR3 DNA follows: TGTGCCAGCAGTACCGACAGGGGGCTGGTCGCCCAGCATTTT. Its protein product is CASSTDRGLVAQHF.

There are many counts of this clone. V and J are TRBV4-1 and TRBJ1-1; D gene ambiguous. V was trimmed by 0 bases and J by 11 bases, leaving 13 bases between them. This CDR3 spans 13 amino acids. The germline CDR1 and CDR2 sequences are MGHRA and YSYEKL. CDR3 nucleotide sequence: TGCGCCAGCAGCCAAGATCTGTTCGGGGTGGCTTTCTTT. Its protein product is CASSQDLFGVAFF.

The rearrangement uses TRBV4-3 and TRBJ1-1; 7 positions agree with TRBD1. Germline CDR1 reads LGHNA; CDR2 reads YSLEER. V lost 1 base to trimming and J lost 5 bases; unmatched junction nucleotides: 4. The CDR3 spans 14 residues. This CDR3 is CASSQVHRGTEAFF. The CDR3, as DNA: TGCGCCAGCAGCCAAGTTCACAGGGGAACTGAAGCTTTCTTT.